The table lists the clone carrying this T cell receptor (beta chain) with many counts. Its antigen is undetermined. TCR beta CDR3 amplification used RNA transcripts. The workflow started with a first-round RT-PCR run with HTBI primers and then moved on to a second-round multiplex PCR. Each CDR3 protein is one row after TCRdb ran MiXCR on the multiplex PCR reads. Found here are a few hundred thousand distinct CDR3 sequences, about 35% of them singletons; the top ten hold around 4.6%. With V trimmed by 7 bases and J by 6 bases, 13 bases remained unmatched. The CDR3 covers 15 residues. CDR1 SNHLY and CDR2 FYNNEI come from the germline V gene. The data are from a study of Graves' ophthalmopathy and Graves' hyperthyroidism. On the study more broadly: Hyperthyroidism counted as stable given no ophthalmopathy within 18 months of follow-up. Overall study findings and caveats: Ophthalmopathy progression cases were predicted by the model with 70% to 71% sensitivity and more than 72% specificity. Most expanded thyroid clonotypes above 0.001 frequency also appeared in blood.

The sequenced sample was peripheral blood or thyroid tissue (not recorded which). The receptor was isolated from an adult man with Graves' hyperthyroidism. This rearrangement joins TRBV2 to TRBJ1-1; 8 bases line up with TRBD1. The chain's CDR3 is CASIKDTGGYAEAFF. The CDR3 nucleotides read TGTGCCAGCATCAAGGACACAGGGGGGTACGCTGAAGCTTTCTTT.